The 27 T cell receptor beta chains reported below all come from one sample, sequenced in a study of blood T cell repertoires in COVID-19. Libraries were prepared by immunoSEQ multiplex PCR; TCRdb keeps only in-frame clonotypes and omits some of them. The table shows 140,000 to 150,000 clones, with 80% to 90% occurring only once. The specimen was peripheral blood. The origin of the receptors is a woman aged 55-69 years with COVID-19, enrolled during active disease.

V gene TRBV3-1 (or the pseudogene TRBV3-2) combines with J gene TRBJ2-1; 12 bases agree with TRBD2. CDR1 is LGHDT and CDR2 is YNNKEL in the germline V gene (reference sequence). V shed 0 bases, J shed 13 bases, and the junction held 7 bases outside the gene matches. The CDR3 is 15 residues long. As DNA, the CDR3 is TGTGCCAGCAGCCAAGATACCGCTAGCGGGGGGGATCAGTTCTTC. This translates into CASSQDTASGGDQFF.

The chain recombines TRBV7-8 with TRBJ2-2; the match to TRBD1 covers 9 bases. The CDR3 extends over 16 amino acids. CDR1 and CDR2 (germline): SGHVS, FQNEAQ. J was trimmed by 3 bases and V by 5 bases; bases with no gene match: 7. The CDR3 loop reads CASSPGQGWDTGELFF. The CDR3 region has the DNA TGTGCCAGCAGCCCAGGACAGGGGTGGGACACCGGGGAGCTGTTTTTT.

The chain combines TRBV12-5 with TRBJ2-3; D possibly corresponds to TRBD2 (5 bases). The V gene lost 6 bases and the J gene lost 2 bases, with 12 bases spanning the gap. The CDR3 covers 14 residues. CDR1 LGHNT and CDR2 FRNRAP come from the germline V gene. This chain's CDR3 is CASGPTSYTDTQYF. The CDR3 nucleotides read TGTGCTAGTGGGCCCACTAGTTACACAGATACGCAGTATTTT.

The V and J genes are TRBV7-3 and TRBJ2-2; D is perhaps TRBD2 (6 bases). Trimming took off 2 bases at V and 6 bases at J, with 13 bases between the two ends. Germline assignment: CDR1 SGHTA and CDR2 FQGTGA. The CDR3 covers 15 residues. The CDR3 spells CASSLSSAGPGELFF. DNA for the CDR3: TGTGCCAGCAGCTTATCGTCCGCGGGACCCGGGGAGCTGTTTTTT.

The chain uses TRBV7-3 and TRBJ2-3; TRBD2 matches at 10 bases. Germline CDR1 SGHTA, CDR2 FQGTGA. After removal of 6 bases from V and 4 bases from J, the junction contained 4 bases not matched to a gene. This CDR3 has 14 amino acids. CDR3 sequence: CASSQRGGADTQYF. In nucleotides, the CDR3 is TGTGCCAGCAGTCAGCGGGGGGGCGCAGATACGCAGTATTTT.

This clone was seen a single time. The genes are TRBV6-6 and TRBJ1-2; TRBD1 matches at 8 bases. Germline CDR1 is MNHNY and CDR2 is SVGAGI (reference sequence). J gave up 5 bases and V 7 bases, and 15 bases lay outside the gene matches. The CDR3 runs 16 residues. CDR3: CASMARGARGLYGYTF. CDR3 nucleotides: TGTGCCAGCATGGCCCGGGGGGCCAGGGGGCTTTATGGCTACACCTTC.

The chain combines TRBV3-1 (or the pseudogene TRBV3-2) with TRBJ1-3; D not resolved. Trimming took off 4 bases at V and 0 bases at J, with 16 bases between the two ends. Per the germline V gene, CDR1 is LGHDT and CDR2 is YNNKEL (reference sequence). This CDR3 region has 17 residues. The CDR3 spells CASSPSADSRSGNTIYF. CDR3 sequence (DNA): TGTGCCAGCAGCCCCTCAGCGGACTCTCGCTCTGGAAACACCATATATTTT.

The chain joins TRBV2 to TRBJ1-2; D perhaps matches TRBD1 (6 bases). This CDR3 is 15 amino acids long. V was pared by 8 bases and J by 7 bases, with 23 bases between. Germline CDR1 is SNHLY and CDR2 is FYNNEI. Written as DNA, the CDR3 is TGTGCCAGCGCAGCGGAGATGGGGGCATTGGGTGGCTACACCTTC. It translates to CASAAEMGALGGYTF.

The chain links TRBV21-1 to TRBJ2-7; the table's D call of TRBD2 was not tested on the DNA. TRBV21-1 is a pseudogene locus. This CDR3 region has 12 residues. This CDR3 is CASTNPTYEQYF. CDR3 coding DNA: TGTGCCAGCACTAACCCTACCTACGAGCAGTACTTC.

The rearrangement uses TRBV7-3 and TRBJ2-1; TRBD1 matches at 7 bases. V lost 5 bases, J lost 3 bases, and 1 base stayed unmatched. Germline V gene lookup returns CDR1 SGHTA and CDR2 FQGTGA. The CDR3 spans 13 residues. The CDR3 nucleotides are TGTGCCAGCAGCCACAGGGGCTACAATGAGCAGTTCTTC. Protein sequence: CASSHRGYNEQFF.

The chain uses TRBV19 and TRBJ1-4; no reliable D call. This CDR3 comprises 13 residues. The V end was cut by 4 bases, the J end by 7 bases, with 10 bases between. Germline V gives CDR1 LNHDA, CDR2 SQIVND (reference sequence). The CDR3 DNA is TGTGCCAGTAGTACACGGGAGAGTGAAAAACTGTTTTTT. As protein: CASSTRESEKLFF.

The chain employs TRBV11-3 and TRBJ2-7, with TRBD1 matching over 10 bases. The CDR3 has 15 residues. V shed 4 bases and J 5 bases; nucleotides not matched to a gene: 8. Germline assignment: CDR1 SGHNT and CDR2 YENEEA. The CDR3, as DNA: TGTGCCAGCAGCTCCCCCGGGACAGGGGTGGACGAGCAGTACTTC. Translated: CASSSPGTGVDEQYF.

The rearrangement links TRBV11-1 to TRBJ1-6; 10 bases are a match to TRBD1. The CDR3 has 15 residues. CDR1 SGHAT and CDR2 FQDESV come from the germline V gene (reference sequence). V lost 5 bases and J lost 7; bases outside the gene matches: 5. The CDR3 sequence: CASSAVGQGNSPLHF. The CDR3 DNA follows: TGTGCCAGCAGCGCCGTGGGACAGGGGAATTCACCCCTCCACTTT.

The chain joins TRBV7-2 to TRBJ1-1; 7 bases fit TRBD1. Unmatched junction bases numbered 10, after V lost 5 bases and J lost 13 bases. Germline V gene lookup returns CDR1 SGHTA and CDR2 FQGNSA. The CDR3 spans 12 residues. In DNA, the CDR3 is TGTGCCAGCAGCCCGGGCCCTCCAGGGGGTTTCTTT. This encodes CASSPGPPGGFF.

The V and J genes are TRBV20-1 and TRBJ1-5; D is unresolved. Germline V gene data show CDR1 as DFQATT and CDR2 as SNEGSKA (reference sequence). V dropped 3 bases and J dropped 2 bases, with 17 bases sitting between them. CDR3 length equals 16 residues. The CDR3 sequence: CSASRAGTPRNQPQHF. CDR3 sequence (DNA): TGCAGTGCTAGTCGAGCAGGTACCCCCCGCAATCAGCCCCAGCATTTT.

V usage is TRBV11-3 and J usage is TRBJ2-5; D is possibly TRBD2 (6 bases). Trimming took off 1 base at V and 5 bases at J, with 14 bases between the two ends. The CDR3 runs 15 residues. Germline values: CDR1 SGHNT, CDR2 YENEEA. The CDR3 DNA follows: TGTGCCAGCAGCTTAGGCTTAGCGGAGGGGGAGACCCAGTACTTC. Protein product: CASSLGLAEGETQYF.

The CDR3 DNA reads TGTGCCAGTAGTTCAGTTAATAGCAATCAGCCCCAGCATTTT. It encodes CASSSVNSNQPQHF. This chain joins TRBV19 and TRBJ1-5; D gene ambiguous. Germline loops: CDR1 LNHDA, CDR2 SQIVND (reference sequence). The CDR3 consists of 14 residues. Trimming took 5 bases from V and 0 from J, leaving 8 bases between them. Based on the CDR3 plus reference TRBV19 and TRBJ1-5, the full variable domain is DGGITQSPKYLFRKEGQNVTLSCEQNLNHDAMYWYRQDPGQGLRLIYYSQIVNDFQKGDIAEGYSVSREKKESFPLTVTSAQKNPTAFYLCASSSVNSNQPQHFGDGTRLSIL.

J is TRBJ1-2 and V is TRBV12-3 or TRBV12-4; D not resolved. V was trimmed by 3 bases and J by 2 bases, leaving 7 bases between them. This CDR3 region has 13 residues. The DNA for the CDR3 is TGTGCCAGCAGTTTGGCCGGGAACTATGGCTACACCTTC. Translation: CASSLAGNYGYTF.

This clone has a single count. The chain is built from TRBV11-2 and TRBJ1-2; TRBD1 might be the D (6 bases). Germline CDR1 is SGHAT and CDR2 is FQNNGV. V lost 4 bases to trimming and J lost 6 bases, with 24 bases between them. The length of the CDR3 is 17 residues. CDR3 loop: CASSSLRGKPKFDGYTF. The CDR3 region has the DNA TGTGCCAGCAGCTCCTTAAGGGGGAAACCGAAATTCGATGGCTACACCTTC.

The CDR3 bases are TGTGCCAGCAGTCGCGACAGTAGCACAGATACGCAGTATTTT. Translation: CASSRDSSTDTQYF. The chain employs TRBV6-6 and TRBJ2-3; D is possibly TRBD1 (5 bases). The CDR3 has 14 amino acids. The germline gives CDR1 MNHNY, CDR2 SVGAGI (reference sequence). Trimming shortened V by 5 bases and J by 0 bases, and 9 bases separated the two germline ends.

The rearrangement joins TRBV5-1 to TRBJ1-2; 9 bases align to TRBD1. With V trimmed by 2 bases and J by 6 bases, 11 bases remained unmatched. The CDR3 loop spans 16 amino acids. Germline V gene data show CDR1 as SGHRS and CDR2 as YFSETQ. The CDR3 reads CASSFTYRGRRNGYTF. The CDR3 bases are TGCGCCAGCAGCTTTACTTACAGGGGGCGCAGAAATGGCTACACCTTC.

This clone was seen once. This CDR3 reads CASSRSGGAEEQFF. CDR3 in DNA: TGTGCCAGCAGCCGGAGCGGGGGGGCCGAGGAGCAGTTCTTC. The chain links TRBV3-1 (or the pseudogene TRBV3-2) to TRBJ2-1, with TRBD2 matching 10 bases. V shed 4 bases, J shed 10 bases, and the junction held 7 bases outside the gene matches. Germline V gene lookup returns CDR1 LGHDT and CDR2 YNNKEL (reference sequence). The CDR3 length is 14 residues.

The chain uses TRBV5-5 and TRBJ1-5; no definite D call. Germline CDR1 is SGHKS and CDR2 is YYEKEE (reference sequence). The CDR3 extends over 17 amino acids. V gave up 2 bases and J gave up 1 base, with 16 bases separating them. CDR3 sequence: CASSLRATQPSNQPQHF. CDR3 DNA sequence: TGTGCCAGCAGCTTACGTGCGACTCAGCCCAGCAATCAGCCCCAGCATTTT.

The J gene is TRBJ2-1, the V gene TRBV19, with 10 nucleotides matching TRBD2. Germline V gene data show CDR1 as LNHDA and CDR2 as SQIVND (reference sequence). J lost 2 bases, V lost 3 bases, and 13 bases had no gene match. The CDR3 is 19 residues long. The CDR3 coding sequence is TGTGCCAGTAGTATTTCGGGGGATAGCGGGGGGCCGGCCTACAATGAGCAGTTCTTC. This encodes CASSISGDSGGPAYNEQFF.

The V gene is TRBV12-5, the J gene TRBJ2-7; perhaps TRBD1 as D (5 bases). CDR1 LGHNT and CDR2 FRNRAP come from the germline V gene. The CDR3 covers 14 residues. V dropped 1 base and J dropped 0 bases, with 7 bases sitting between them. The DNA for the CDR3 is TGTGCTAGTGGTTTGGGACAGACCTCCTACGAGCAGTACTTC. Translation gives CASGLGQTSYEQYF.

The chain has TRBV7-2 and TRBJ2-7, with 13 nucleotides matching TRBD2. After removal of 5 bases from V and 2 bases from J, the junction contained 3 bases not matched to a gene. This CDR3 has 15 amino acids. From germline, CDR1 is SGHTA and CDR2 FQGNSA. The CDR3 DNA reads as TGTGCCAGCAGCACCGGACTAGCGGGGGCCTACGAGCAGTACTTC. This sequence encodes CASSTGLAGAYEQYF.

In this sample, this clone turned up a few times. The genes are TRBV28 and TRBJ1-2, with a weak D call TRBD1 (5 bases). CDR1 is MDHEN, CDR2 SYDVKM, per germline. Trimming cost V 7 bases and J 1 base, with 13 bases left between them. This CDR3 has 14 amino acids. The CDR3 DNA sequence: TGTGCCAGCACCACAGGACACTATAACTATGGCTACACCTTC. It encodes CASTTGHYNYGYTF.